This passage covers 20 T cell receptor beta chains from one sample sequenced in a study of T cells in Graves' hyperthyroidism and ophthalmopathy. Amplification of TCR beta CDR3 regions used RNA as the template. The TCR CDR3 was amplified in a first-round RT-PCR using the HTBI primer set. TCRdb fed the multiplex PCR reads into MiXCR, producing one record per CDR3 protein. In the table there are hundreds of thousands of distinct CDR3 sequences, 14% of which are singletons. Sequences were obtained from blood. The receptors were sampled from a woman in her late teens or twenties with Graves' hyperthyroidism.

V and J are TRBV20-1 and TRBJ1-5, with 7 bases fitting TRBD1. The germline V gene encodes CDR1 DFQATT and CDR2 SNEGSKA (reference sequence). The CDR3 loop spans 11 amino acids. With V trimmed by 0 bases and J by 12 bases, 2 bases remained unmatched. The CDR3 nucleotides are TGCAGTGCTAGAGACTGGACAGGCCAGCATTTT. Amino acid sequence: CSARDWTGQHF.

The chain joins TRBV28 to TRBJ2-3; no reliable D call. Germline CDR1 MDHEN, CDR2 SYDVKM. CDR3 size: 16 residues. Trimming took off 2 bases at V and 2 bases at J, with 14 bases between the two ends. CDR3 DNA sequence: TGTGCCAGCAGTTTAAACTCTCCGGCGACCACAGATACGCAGTATTTT. Protein sequence: CASSLNSPATTDTQYF.

This clonotype was observed a few times. The junction shows a germline mismatch at one end, possibly a read error. The chain recombines TRBV28 with TRBJ1-2; a possible D gene is TRBD1 (6 bases). Germline lookup yields CDR1 MDHEN and CDR2 SYDVKM. The CDR3 has 15 amino acids. The CDR3 is CASSSMAGVGYGYAF. CDR3 DNA sequence: TGTGCCAGCAGTTCGATGGCAGGGGTCGGCTATGGCTACGCCTTC.

This clonotype was detected many times. The rearrangement links TRBV30 to TRBJ2-3; 10 nucleotides match TRBD2. Germline CDR1 GTSNPN, CDR2 SVGIG (reference sequence). Trimming at V came to 5 bases and at J to 0 bases, leaving 2 bases not matched to a gene. This CDR3 contains 14 residues. The CDR3 is CAWGLAVSTDTQYF. The CDR3 bases are TGTGCCTGGGGACTAGCGGTGAGCACAGATACGCAGTATTTT. Full variable domain (rest looked up from reference TRBV30 and TRBJ2-3): SQTIHQWPATLVQPVGSPLSLECTVEGTSNPNLYWYRQAAGRGLQLLFYSVGIGQISSEVPQNLSASRPQDRQFILSSKKLLLSDSGFYLCAWGLAVSTDTQYFGPGTRLTVL.

The chain links TRBV20-1 to TRBJ2-7, with D unresolved. Germline loops: CDR1 DFQATT, CDR2 SNEGSKA (reference sequence). V shed 3 bases and J shed 0 bases, with 15 bases lying between them. The CDR3 length is 15 residues. CDR3 protein: CSARILGSSSYEQYF. The CDR3 DNA reads TGCAGTGCTAGGATCCTCGGGTCTAGCTCCTACGAGCAGTACTTC.

This clonotype has only a few counts. The V and J genes are TRBV29-1 and TRBJ1-1; tentatively, D is TRBD1 (5 bases). The germline gives CDR1 SQVTM, CDR2 ANQGSEA. The CDR3 totals 12 residues. Trimming pared 4 bases from V and 2 bases from J, leaving 8 bases between. The CDR3 bases are TGCAGCGTTGGGGGGACTAACACTGAAGCTTTCTTT. Protein sequence: CSVGGTNTEAFF.

This clonotype has ten or more counts. This chain connects TRBV20-1 to TRBJ2-3, with 11 bases fitting TRBD1. CDR1 and CDR2 from the germline V gene are DFQATT and SNEGSKA (reference sequence). J was trimmed by 6 bases and V by 5 bases; bases with no gene match: 10. The CDR3 totals 15 residues. DNA for the CDR3: TGCAGTGCTCCACCCGGGACAGGGGGTTCGGATACGCAGTATTTT. It yields the protein CSAPPGTGGSDTQYF.

This clonotype was recorded a few times. V usage is TRBV29-1 and J usage is TRBJ2-5, with 14 bases matching TRBD2. The V gene's germline CDR1 is SQVTM and CDR2 ANQGSEA. Losses at the gene ends were 7 bases for V and 5 bases for J; bases not matched to a gene: 6. The CDR3 covers 14 residues. The CDR3 coding sequence is TGCAGCGCCGGGACTAGCGGGAGTTTTGAGACCCAGTACTTC. Protein: CSAGTSGSFETQYF.

In this sample, this clonotype turned up many times. V is TRBV13 and J is TRBJ2-1; 14 bases are a match to TRBD2. The length of the CDR3 is 19 residues. Germline V gives CDR1 PRHDT, CDR2 FYEKMQ (reference sequence). The J segment lost 7 bases and the V segment lost 2 bases, leaving 13 bases of the junction unmatched. CDR3 nucleotides: TGTGCCAGCAGCTTAACGCTTGGACTAGCGGGGGGAAAGGGTAATGAGCAGTTCTTC. Protein product: CASSLTLGLAGGKGNEQFF.

This clonotype came up many times. J is TRBJ1-5 and V is TRBV24-1; weak D call: TRBD1 (5 bases). CDR1 KGHDR and CDR2 SFDVKD come from the germline V gene. This CDR3 is built from 13 residues. With 2 bases removed from V and 5 bases from J, the gap between germline ends came to 6 bases. CDR3 DNA: TGTGCCACCAGTGATTGGGGGGATCAGCCCCAGCATTTT. Translated, it gives CATSDWGDQPQHF.

The chain has TRBV30 and TRBJ2-2; tentatively, D is TRBD2 (6 bases). The CDR3 totals 17 residues. Germline loops: CDR1 GTSNPN, CDR2 SVGIG (reference sequence). V lost 3 bases and J lost 5, with 22 bases in between. DNA of the CDR3: TGTGCCTGGAGCGCTCCTTTATGGTCAGGGACTACCGGGGAGCTGTTTTTT. It is translated as CAWSAPLWSGTTGELFF.

The genes are TRBV6-2 or TRBV6-3 and TRBJ2-2; the D gene could be TRBD1 or TRBD2 (5 bases each). The CDR3 runs to 16 residues. Deletions cut 5 bases from V and 3 bases from J, with 16 bases between. CDR1 MNHEY and CDR2 SVGEGT come from the germline V gene. CDR3: CASSPLPRGYTGELFF. The DNA for the CDR3 is TGTGCCAGCAGTCCCCTCCCGAGGGGTTACACCGGGGAGCTGTTTTTT.

This clonotype was recorded a few times. The rearrangement uses TRBV29-1 and TRBJ1-1; 9 bases map to TRBD1. Germline loops: CDR1 SQVTM, CDR2 ANQGSEA. Losses at the gene ends were 6 bases for V and 4 bases for J; bases not matched to a gene: 9. The CDR3 is made up of 14 amino acids. CDR3 sequence: CSVPGTGTITEAFF. In DNA form, the CDR3 reads TGCAGCGTCCCCGGGACAGGGACAATCACTGAAGCTTTCTTT.

The chain combines TRBV6-2 or TRBV6-3 with TRBJ1-4, with a possible D match to TRBD1 (6 bases). There are 12 residues in the CDR3. Between the trimmed V and J ends, which lost 10 bases and 4 bases, there was a span of 10 bases. Per the germline V gene, CDR1 is MNHEY and CDR2 is SVGEGT. CDR3 sequence: CATRTDNEKLFF. The CDR3 DNA reads TGTGCCACGAGGACAGATAATGAAAAACTGTTTTTT.

There are a few counts of this clonotype. This clone may be a read error of a much larger clone one base away. The chain uses TRBV7-9 and TRBJ2-1; D may be TRBD2 (5 bases). CDR1 and CDR2 from the germline V gene are SEHNR and FQNEAQ (reference sequence). This CDR3 spans 18 amino acids. The CDR3 reads CASIPVRSSGRVNNEQLF. CDR3 DNA sequence: TGTGCCAGCATTCCCGTCCGGTCCTCCGGGCGGGTAAACAATGAGCAGCTCTTC.

In this sample, this clonotype turned up many times. The chain has TRBV6-2 or TRBV6-3 and TRBJ1-5; D remains ambiguous. The V and J ends lost 5 bases and 1 base respectively, with 9 bases between them. Germline CDR1 and CDR2: MNHEY and SVGEGT. The CDR3 contains 14 residues. The CDR3 region is CASSRAGSNQPQHF. The CDR3, as DNA: TGTGCCAGCAGTAGGGCGGGGAGCAATCAGCCCCAGCATTTT.

This clonotype occurred a few times. The chain uses TRBV25-1 and TRBJ1-2; 8 bases agree with TRBD1. Germline CDR1 reads MGHDK; CDR2 reads SYGVNS. The CDR3 runs 15 residues. Trimming took 1 base from V and 3 from J; bases not matched to a gene: 4. The CDR3 region is CASSEWGRGHYGYTF. The CDR3 nucleotides are TGTGCCAGCAGTGAATGGGGCAGGGGGCACTATGGCTACACCTTC.

The chain carries TRBV13 and TRBJ1-2, with a tentative D call TRBD1 (5 bases). V lost 4 bases and J lost 6, with 12 bases in between. The CDR3 extends over 13 amino acids. The V gene's germline CDR1 is PRHDT and CDR2 FYEKMQ (reference sequence). CDR3 loop: CASSSQRGDGYTF. DNA of the CDR3: TGTGCCAGCAGCTCTCAAAGAGGGGATGGCTACACCTTC.

This clonotype was recorded many times. The chain carries TRBV12-3 or TRBV12-4 and TRBJ2-1; 7 bases map to TRBD2. This CDR3 has 17 residues. V lost 0 bases, J lost 7 bases, and 12 bases stayed unmatched. The DNA of the CDR3 is TGTGCCAGCAGTTTAGCCCTGACTAGCTCCGAGGGGAATGAGCAGTTCTTC. It translates to CASSLALTSSEGNEQFF.

This clonotype was counted at least ten times. CDR3 amino acids: CSATTGLRGAQYF. In DNA form, the CDR3 reads TGCAGCGCCACGACAGGGCTCCGGGGGGCCCAGTACTTC. V gene TRBV29-1 combines with J gene TRBJ2-5; D might be TRBD1 or TRBD2, each matching 7 bases. The CDR3 runs to 13 residues. Germline CDR1 and CDR2: SQVTM and ANQGSEA. V was shortened by 7 bases and J by 9 bases, with 21 bases between the two germline ends.